This T cell receptor beta chain was sequenced for a study of T cell repertoires in cytomegalovirus infection. General study results and limits: HLA-C-restricted CMV clonotypes gave the most frequent clonotype in two of eight donors.

A single record per CDR3 protein comes from TCRdb applying MiXCR to the reads. The sample includes about 60,000 distinct CDR3 sequences, roughly 21% seen only once; the top ten take roughly two thirds. This clonotype showed up just a few times. Its specificity is not known. This sequence originates from a human donor in good health (CMV status not recorded). Some clones in this sample may be carry-over from other donors' samples. The source material was CD8+ T cells from cultured PBMCs, sampled from culture after CMV antigen stimulation.

The CDR3 region has the DNA TGTGCCAGCAGCTCGTACCAAAGGACTAGCGGGGGGAACTCCTACAATGAGCAGTTCTTC. Its translation: CASSSYQRTSGGNSYNEQFF. V and J are TRBV7-2 and TRBJ2-1, with 14 bases that match TRBD2. Trimming took 4 bases from V and 0 from J; bases not matched to a gene: 11. The CDR3 runs 20 residues. The germline gives CDR1 SGHTA, CDR2 FQGNSA.